A single T cell receptor (beta chain) is shown here with its context. For the second PCR, which ran for about 6 to 11 cycles, a sample-barcoded 5' primer and a J-beta primer mix were used. TCRdb independently ran MiXCR on the 5' RACE reads; one entry per CDR3 protein. This table holds around 1.5 million distinct CDR3 sequences, about 35% found once. This record belongs to a study of blood T cells in healthy people across ages. Material: blood. The sequence came from a woman in her twenties or thirties in good health.

The CDR3: CASSYNRGTNEQFF. CDR3 sequence (DNA): TGTGCCAGCAGTTATAACAGGGGAACCAATGAGCAGTTCTTC. The rearrangement uses TRBV11-2 and TRBJ2-1; 7 bases align to TRBD1. Trimming at V came to 6 bases and at J to 6 bases, leaving 8 bases not matched to a gene. From germline, CDR1 is SGHAT and CDR2 FQNNGV. CDR3 length: 14 residues.